Listed below are T cell receptor beta chains from one sample, sequenced in a study of response to subunit inactivated influenza vaccine. Using its own MiXCR run on the RT-PCR reads, TCRdb lists one record per CDR3 protein. The repertoire holds about 700,000 distinct CDR3 sequences, with 15% to 18% as singletons. The sample here was PBMCs from blood, taken approximately 13 days after vaccination. The receptors were gathered from a middle-aged man who received an inactivated influenza vaccine. The CDR3 runs from the conserved cysteine through the conserved F or W. The D gene is left open where the match is weak. Only some rows state a clone size, as once, few, many or a class for expanded clones.

>TRBJ2-5|-|TRBD2|TRBV20-1
CSARTLAGEAPETQYF
TGCAGTGCTAGAACGTTAGCGGGAGAGGCCCCAGAGACCCAGTACTTC
>TRBJ2-3|-|TRBD2|TRBV20-1
CSAGGLNEEYF
TGCAGTGCTGGGGGACTAAACGAGGAGTATTTT
>TRBJ2-1|-|TRBD1|TRBV10-3
CAISAGTVNNEQFF
TGTGCCATCAGTGCCGGGACAGTCAACAATGAGCAGTTCTTC
>TRBJ2-7|few|TRBD2|TRBV4-3
CASSQDYAGGPYEQYF
TGCGCCAGCAGCCAAGATTACGCGGGGGGGCCCTACGAGCAGTACTTC
>TRBJ2-7|-|-|TRBV29-1
CSVESLAEQYF
TGCAGCGTTGAAAGCTTAGCCGAGCAGTACTTC
>TRBJ1-2|-|-|TRBV2
CASSELRTTYGYTF
TGTGCCAGCAGTGAACTGAGGACGACCTATGGCTACACCTTC
>TRBJ2-6|few|-|TRBV10-3
CAISESLNSGANVLTF
TGTGCCATCAGTGAGTCCCTTAACTCTGGGGCCAACGTCCTGACTTTC
>TRBJ1-4|many|-|TRBV4-1
CASSQGLIGATNEKLFF
TGCGCCAGCAGCCAAGGTCTGATAGGGGCAACTAATGAAAAACTGTTTTTT
>TRBJ2-3|-|TRBD1|TRBV20-1
CSAPSGTGMADTQYF
TGCAGTGCTCCCTCGGGGACAGGGATGGCAGATACGCAGTATTTT
>TRBJ2-1|few|-|TRBV15
CATSRDMGGVGQFF
TGTGCCACCAGCAGAGATATGGGTGGCGTGGGGCAGTTCTTC
>TRBJ1-5|few|-|TRBV20-1
CSAPEAGGQPQHF
TGCAGTGCCCCGGAGGCGGGCGGTCAGCCCCAGCATTTT
>TRBJ2-1|-|-|TRBV4-3
CASSLTRSPAGRVNEQFF
TGCGCCAGCAGCCTTACGCGGTCCCCCGCGGGAAGGGTCAATGAGCAGTTCTTC
>TRBJ2-1|-|-|TRBV29-1
CSVEQHRAQQFF
TGCAGCGTTGAGCAACACAGGGCGCAGCAGTTCTTC
>TRBJ2-3|few|-|TRBV9
CASSVEGHTDTQYF
TGTGCCAGCAGCGTAGAGGGGCACACAGATACGCAGTATTTT
>TRBJ2-7|few|TRBD2|TRBV29-1
CSVPGGNEQYF
TGCAGCGTTCCCGGGGGGAACGAGCAGTACTTC
>TRBJ2-3|few|-|TRBV4-3
CASSRQHGRDTQYF
TGCGCCAGCAGCCGGCAACATGGTCGTGATACGCAGTATTTT
>TRBJ2-5|few|-|TRBV3-1
CASSQASRGETQYF
TGTGCCAGCAGCCAAGCTTCGCGGGGCGAGACCCAGTACTTC
>TRBJ2-3|many|-|TRBV20-1
CSARGLPADTQYF
TGCAGTGCCCGGGGACTCCCAGCTGATACGCAGTATTTT
>TRBJ2-4|-|TRBD1|TRBV6-1
CASRTGYDVTKNIQYF
TGTGCCAGCAGGACAGGGTACGATGTGACCAAAAACATTCAGTACTTC
>TRBJ2-2|-|-|TRBV14
CASSQVWPPPPTGELFF
TGTGCCAGCAGCCAAGTTTGGCCCCCACCTCCCACCGGGGAGCTGTTTTTT
>TRBJ2-3|-|TRBD2|TRBV5-1
CASSTTSGTSTDTQYF
TGCGCCAGCAGCACAACTAGCGGGACCAGCACAGATACGCAGTATTTT
>TRBJ2-7|few|-|TRBV12-3/TRBV12-4
CASSRSGFSSYEQYF
TGTGCCAGCAGCCGTAGTGGCTTTTCCTCCTACGAGCAGTACTTC
>TRBJ2-1|few|TRBD1|TRBV5-6
CASSLAQGAWNEQFF
TGTGCCAGCAGCTTGGCTCAGGGGGCCTGGAATGAGCAGTTCTTC
>TRBJ2-2|-|TRBD1|TRBV4-1
CASSVGQGFTGELFF
TGCGCCAGCAGCGTGGGACAGGGGTTCACCGGGGAGCTGTTTTTT
>TRBJ1-3|-|-|TRBV7-6
CASSPYISGNTIYF
TGTGCCAGCAGCCCCTACATTTCTGGAAACACCATATATTTT
>TRBJ2-6|many|-|TRBV28
CASSLRGGLTGANVLTF
TGTGCCAGCAGTTTAAGGGGGGGCCTGACAGGGGCCAACGTCCTGACTTTC
>TRBJ2-1|few|-|TRBV4-2
CASSQDSALGPSYNEQFF
TGTGCCAGCAGCCAAGATTCAGCATTGGGGCCTAGCTACAATGAGCAGTTCTTC
>TRBJ1-5|many|TRBD1|TRBV28
CASSSDRRVGNQPQHF
TGTGCCAGCAGCTCGGACAGGAGGGTAGGCAATCAGCCCCAGCATTTT
>TRBJ2-6|-|-|TRBV2
CASSEGGAGANVLTF
TGTGCCAGCAGTGAAGGGGGTGCAGGGGCCAACGTCCTGACTTTC
>TRBJ2-1|few|TRBD2|TRBV7-3
CASSPSGPGEQFF
TGTGCCAGCAGTCCTAGCGGACCCGGTGAGCAGTTCTTC
>TRBJ2-7|-|-|TRBV7-6
CASSLWSGSGYEQYF
TGTGCCAGCAGCTTATGGTCTGGCTCTGGGTACGAGCAGTACTTC
>TRBJ2-3|-|-|TRBV5-1
CASAANLRADTQYF
TGCGCCAGCGCAGCCAACCTTCGAGCAGATACGCAGTATTTT
>TRBJ1-6|-|TRBD1|TRBV5-1
CASSFLGDSSYNSPLHF
TGCGCCAGCAGCTTTCTAGGGGACAGCTCCTATAATTCACCCCTCCACTTT
>TRBJ1-6|few|TRBD1|TRBV5-1
CASSLETGRNSPLHF
TGCGCCAGCAGCTTGGAGACAGGGCGTAATTCACCCCTCCACTTT
>TRBJ2-1|many|TRBD1|TRBV24-1
CATSDLTRDRVGEQFF
TGTGCCACCAGTGACCTAACGCGGGACAGGGTTGGTGAGCAGTTCTTC
>TRBJ2-3|many|-|TRBV25-1
CASSESWLATTDTQYF
TGTGCCAGCAGTGAATCTTGGCTAGCGACCACAGATACGCAGTATTTT
>TRBJ2-1|few|-|TRBV6-5
CASSYRGSSYNEQFF
TGTGCCAGCAGTTACAGGGGGAGCTCCTACAATGAGCAGTTCTTC
>TRBJ1-2|few|TRBD1|TRBV7-6
CASSLAHRGHHYGYTF
TGTGCCAGCAGCTTAGCCCACAGGGGGCATCACTATGGCTACACCTTC
>TRBJ2-5|-|-|TRBV3-1
CASSQVRWTQYF
TGTGCCAGCAGCCAAGTACGGTGGACCCAGTACTTC
>TRBJ2-7|few|-|TRBV11-1
CASSFSFGHQSYEQYF
TGTGCCAGCAGCTTTAGCTTCGGACACCAATCCTACGAGCAGTACTTC
>TRBJ2-2|few|-|TRBV25-1
CASSEVTGTGELFF
TGTGCCAGCAGTGAGGTGACAGGGACTGGGGAGCTGTTTTTT
>TRBJ1-1|few|-|TRBV12-3/TRBV12-4
CASSSRLSMNTEAFF
TGTGCCAGCAGTTCGAGACTGAGCATGAACACTGAAGCTTTCTTT
>TRBJ2-7|-|TRBD1|TRBV4-1
CASSLRDRGGDEQYF
TGCGCCAGCAGCCTCCGGGACAGGGGGGGGGACGAGCAGTACTTC